The 15 T cell receptor beta chains below were found in one sample sequenced in a study of beta chain features in type 1 diabetes. The investigators reverse transcribed all of the isolated RNA, so they sequenced expressed TCRB transcripts. TCRdb's copy holds only in-frame clones and misses some; the assay was immunoSEQ multiplex PCR. The sample records approximately 200,000 clones, around 9.6% being singletons. Sequences were obtained from naive CD4+ T cells from blood. These receptors were obtained from a woman aged 18-29 years in good health.

The chain carries TRBV2 and TRBJ2-3; D is unclear. Germline CDR1 is SNHLY and CDR2 is FYNNEI. The CDR3 length is 13 residues. The V end lost 4 bases, the J end lost 0 bases, and 5 bases lay between the germline ends. Written as DNA, the CDR3 is TGTGCCAGCAGTGGAGAGAGCACAGATACGCAGTATTTT. Translation: CASSGESTDTQYF. The variable domain in full, completed from reference TRBV2 and TRBJ2-3, reads EPEVTQTPSHQVTQMGQEVILRCVPISNHLYFYWYRQILGQKVEFLVSFYNNEISEKSEIFDDQFSVERPDGSNFTLKIRSTKLEDSAMYFCASSGESTDTQYFGPGTRLTVL.

This clone was seen a few times. The chain is built from TRBV4-1 and TRBJ2-3; 7 bases line up with TRBD2. Germline CDR1 is MGHRA and CDR2 is YSYEKL. The V and J ends lost 2 bases and 5 bases, in that order; junction bases with no gene match: 10. This CDR3 has 16 residues. The CDR3 coding sequence is TGCGCCAGCAGCCAATCCCCACGGGGGGAGGTAGATACGCAGTATTTT. Amino acids: CASSQSPRGEVDTQYF.

The chain carries TRBV10-3 and TRBJ2-7; weak D call: TRBD2 (7 bases). The germline V gene has CDR1 ENHRY and CDR2 SYGVKD. V was trimmed by 6 bases and J by 5 bases, leaving 17 bases between them. This CDR3 has 14 amino acids. The chain's CDR3 is CAIRKGGAAHEQYF. The CDR3 region has the DNA TGTGCCATCAGAAAGGGGGGGGCAGCCCACGAGCAGTACTTC.

The chain is built from TRBV18 and TRBJ1-5; D not certain. The CDR3 has 12 amino acids. Trimming shortened V by 2 bases and J by 6 bases, and 5 bases separated the two germline ends. Germline assignment: CDR1 KGHSH and CDR2 LQKENI. In DNA, the CDR3 is TGTGCCAGCTCACCATCGGGTCAGCCCCAGCATTTT. Protein: CASSPSGQPQHF.

This chain uses TRBV4-2 with TRBJ2-5; no firm D call. The CDR3 is 15 amino acids. From germline, CDR1 is LGHNA and CDR2 YNFKEQ. V was clipped by 0 bases and J by 2 bases, with 10 bases between them. DNA of the CDR3: TGTGCCAGCAGCCAAGAGGAACTATTACAAGAGACCCAGTACTTC. Protein product: CASSQEELLQETQYF.

This clone has a handful of counts. The chain couples TRBV6-1 to TRBJ2-7, with 9 bases lining up with TRBD1. V shed 6 bases, J shed 5 bases, and the junction held 5 bases outside the gene matches. This CDR3 region has 13 residues. Germline V gives CDR1 MNHNS, CDR2 SASEGT. The CDR3 region is CASRGTGIHEQYF. CDR3 sequence (DNA): TGTGCCAGCAGGGGGACAGGGATCCACGAGCAGTACTTC.

This clone was counted a few times. This chain connects TRBV25-1 to TRBJ1-1; no definite D call. The length of the CDR3 is 13 residues. Looked up from germline, CDR1 is MGHDK and CDR2 is SYGVNS. Trimming removed 1 base from V and 6 bases from J, with 9 bases in between. DNA for the CDR3: TGTGCCAGCAGTGAATCGGTCGGGGCTGAAGCTTTCTTT. It is translated as CASSESVGAEAFF.

In this sample, this clone turned up a few times. The chain couples TRBV14 to TRBJ2-2; TRBD2 aligns across 7 bases. This CDR3 has 16 residues. Germline assignment: CDR1 SGHDN and CDR2 FVKESK. V lost 5 bases, J lost 3 bases, and 9 bases stayed unmatched. CDR3 DNA sequence: TGTGCCAGCAGCAAAACGGCCCTAGCGGACACCGGGGAGCTGTTTTTT. Translated: CASSKTALADTGELFF. The full variable domain, in which reference TRBV14 and TRBJ2-2 provide the parts outside the CDR3, is EAGVTQFPSHSVIEKGQTVTLRCDPISGHDNLYWYRRVMGKEIKFLLHFVKESKQDESGMPNNRFLAERTGGTYSTLKVQPAELEDSGVYFCASSKTALADTGELFFGEGSRLTVL.

This clone was detected a few times. The CDR3 loop reads CASSLDGQSNQPQHF. CDR3 in DNA: TGTGCCAGCAGCTTAGATGGACAGAGCAATCAGCCCCAGCATTTT. V and J are TRBV7-9 and TRBJ1-5, with D possibly matching TRBD1 (6 bases). The CDR3 runs to 15 residues. The V and J ends lost 1 base and 1 base respectively, with 8 bases between them. The germline gives CDR1 SEHNR, CDR2 FQNEAQ (reference sequence).

This clone was counted a few times. V gene TRBV7-7 combines with J gene TRBJ2-1; the match to TRBD1 covers 10 bases. The CDR3 has 13 residues. V gave up 3 bases and J gave up 7 bases; unmatched junction bases: 0. Per the germline V gene, CDR1 is SSHAT and CDR2 is FNYEAQ (reference sequence). CDR3 in amino acids: CASSLGQGNEQFF. The CDR3 DNA is TGTGCCAGCAGCTTGGGACAGGGGAATGAGCAGTTCTTC.

This clone was found a few times. The chain combines TRBV27 with TRBJ2-7; D is undetermined. Germline V lookup: CDR1 MNHEY, CDR2 SMNVEV (reference sequence). CDR3 size: 14 residues. Trimming took 1 base from V and 0 from J, leaving 7 bases between them. CDR3 in amino acids: CASSLWQASYEQYF. DNA for the CDR3: TGTGCCAGCAGTTTATGGCAGGCCTCCTACGAGCAGTACTTC.

In this sample, this clone turned up a few times. This chain uses TRBV5-1 with TRBJ2-5, with a tentative D call TRBD1 (7 bases). CDR3 length: 16 amino acids. Germline assignment: CDR1 SGHRS and CDR2 YFSETQ. V was shortened by 4 bases and J by 4 bases, with 20 bases between the two germline ends. The CDR3 here is CASSVTGRGGPETQYF. CDR3 nucleotide sequence: TGCGCCAGCAGCGTGACAGGGAGAGGGGGGCCAGAGACCCAGTACTTC.

In this sample, this clone turned up a few times. V is TRBV18 and J is TRBJ1-1, with 10 bases aligning to TRBD1. Germline assignment: CDR1 KGHSH and CDR2 LQKENI. This CDR3 comprises 15 residues. V lost 4 bases to trimming and J lost 5 bases; unmatched junction nucleotides: 7. CDR3 region: CASSRQGAPGTEAFF. DNA of the CDR3: TGTGCCAGCTCACGACAGGGGGCGCCGGGGACTGAAGCTTTCTTT. Full variable domain (outside the CDR3, taken from reference TRBV18 and TRBJ1-1): NAGVMQNPRHLVRRRGQEARLRCSPMKGHSHVYWYRQLPEEGLKFMVYLQKENIIDESGMPKERFSAEFPKEGPSILRIQQVVRGDSAAYFCASSRQGAPGTEAFFGQGTRLTVV.

This clone occurred many times. The chain combines TRBV7-2 with TRBJ2-1; 8 bases fit TRBD2. The CDR3 extends over 18 amino acids. Germline lookup yields CDR1 SGHTA and CDR2 FQGNSA. The J segment lost 5 bases and the V segment lost 0 bases, leaving 12 bases of the junction unmatched. The CDR3 protein is CASSLALGSGEYHNEQFF. CDR3 nucleotide sequence: TGTGCCAGCAGCTTAGCGCTTGGTAGCGGGGAGTACCACAATGAGCAGTTCTTC.

V is TRBV2 and J is TRBJ1-1; D is unresolved. CDR1 is SNHLY and CDR2 is FYNNEI in the germline V gene. This CDR3 has 13 residues. V was cut by 4 bases and J by 5 bases, with 11 bases left in between. The CDR3 nucleotides are TGTGCCAGCAGTGGGAGGACGGGGACTGAAGCTTTCTTT. Translated: CASSGRTGTEAFF.